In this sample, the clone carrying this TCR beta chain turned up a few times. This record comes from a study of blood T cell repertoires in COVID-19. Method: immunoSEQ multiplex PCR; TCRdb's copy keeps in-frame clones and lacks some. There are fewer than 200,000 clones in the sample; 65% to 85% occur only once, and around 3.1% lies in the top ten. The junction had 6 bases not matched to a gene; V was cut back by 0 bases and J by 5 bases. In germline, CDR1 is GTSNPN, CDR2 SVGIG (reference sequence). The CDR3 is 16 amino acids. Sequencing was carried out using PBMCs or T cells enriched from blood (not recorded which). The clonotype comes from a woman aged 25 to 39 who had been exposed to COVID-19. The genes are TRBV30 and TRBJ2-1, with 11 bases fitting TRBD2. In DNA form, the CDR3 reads TGTGCCTGGAGTGTTCCTAGCGGGGGGAATCACAATGAGCAGTTCTTC. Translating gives CAWSVPSGGNHNEQFF.